This entry lists 2 T cell receptor beta chains sequenced from one sample in a study of T cell clonality in common variable immunodeficiency. The assay was immunoSEQ multiplex PCR, and TCRdb's table has in-frame clones only and misses some. Listed for the sample are approximately 81,000 clones, none seen a single time. The sequenced sample was peripheral blood mononuclear cells. Every receptor here comes from a person aged 18 to 75 in good health.

In its sample, this clone was seen many times. At one boundary the junction diverges from the germline segment, which might be a read error. The read ends 3 residues before the CDR3 terminus; that terminus is restored from the germline J gene. This rearrangement joins TRBV4-2 to TRBJ2-5, with 7 bases fitting TRBD1. CDR1 LGHNA and CDR2 YNFKEQ come from the germline V gene. The length of the CDR3 is 18 residues. CDR3 sequence reads: CASSQDLFKGAIRETQYF. The CDR3 DNA, read in part, is TGCGCCAGCAGCCAAGATCTGTTTAAGGGGGCGATAAGAGAGACC.

This clone has ten or more counts. The CDR3 is cut off 3 residues early in the read; its end comes from the germline J gene. This chain links TRBV28 with TRBJ2-7; 9 bases line up with TRBD2. With 5 bases clipped from V and 4 bases from J, the junction kept 12 bases outside the gene matches. Germline V gene data show CDR1 as MDHEN and CDR2 as SYDVKM. CDR3 length: 16 residues. The CDR3 is CASSTPSGRTNYEQYF. CDR3 DNA (partial): TGTGCCAGCAGTACCCCCAGCGGGAGGACCAATTACGAG.